This entry lists 18 T cell receptor beta chains sequenced from one sample in a study of neurological immune-mediated disorders. MiXCR was run by TCRdb on the 5' RACE reads, yielding one entry per CDR3 protein. The sample lists about 76,000 distinct CDR3 sequences, approximately 17% seen once, with 15% in the top ten. Sequencing was carried out using PBMCs. The source of these receptors is a woman in her thirties or forties in good health.

This clonotype has ten or more counts. The gene calls are TRBV10-2 and TRBJ2-7; D remains ambiguous. This CDR3 contains 11 residues. Per the germline V gene, CDR1 is WSHSY and CDR2 is SAAADI. Deletions cut 2 bases from V and 9 bases from J, with 8 bases between. Written as DNA, the CDR3 is TGCGCCAGCAGTGAGCAAACACGGCAGTACTTC. It is translated as CASSEQTRQYF.

This clonotype was counted between two and nine times. V usage is TRBV12-3 or TRBV12-4 and J usage is TRBJ2-5; possibly TRBD1 or TRBD2 for D (5 bases each). The CDR3 covers 15 residues. The V end was cut by 3 bases, the J end by 3 bases, with 14 bases between. The CDR3 coding sequence is TGTGCCAGCAGTTTCATGGGGGTCGACGAAGAGACCCAGTACTTC. It specifies CASSFMGVDEETQYF.

The DNA of the CDR3 is TGTGCCAGCAGCCCCGATGTCCGGGGTCGGAAATCACCCCTCCACTTT. Translating gives CASSPDVRGRKSPLHF. The chain recombines TRBV3-1 with TRBJ1-6, with no clear D. This CDR3 is built from 16 residues. V was cut by 4 bases and J by 10 bases, with 20 bases left in between. Germline CDR1 LGHDT, CDR2 YNNKEL (reference sequence).

In its sample, this clonotype was seen many times. The chain uses TRBV5-5 and TRBJ2-7; 11 bases map to TRBD2. Germline-derived CDR1 and CDR2 are SGHKS and YYEKEE (reference sequence). The V segment lost 4 bases and the J segment 4 bases; nucleotides outside the gene matches: 1. CDR3 length equals 13 residues. CDR3 DNA: TGTGCCAGCAGCCCTAGCGGGGGGTACGAGCAGTACGTC. It translates to CASSPSGGYEQYV.

V and J are TRBV20-1 and TRBJ1-2; 8 bases are shared with TRBD1. The CDR3 is made up of 15 amino acids. From germline, CDR1 is DFQATT and CDR2 SNEGSKA (reference sequence). Trimming removed 3 bases from V and 4 bases from J; junction bases left unmatched: 10. The CDR3 region has the DNA TGCAGTGCTAGCCTGGGGGACAGGCAAGTCTATGGCTACACCTTC. It yields the protein CSASLGDRQVYGYTF.

This clonotype appeared many times. CDR3 region: CASSLAEGAPYEQYF. The CDR3 DNA reads TGTGCCAGCAGTTTAGCGGAGGGGGCTCCGTACGAGCAGTACTTC. The chain recombines TRBV27 with TRBJ2-7; TRBD1 is a possible D gene (7 bases). The CDR3 extends over 15 amino acids. Germline values: CDR1 MNHEY, CDR2 SMNVEV (reference sequence). V lost 2 bases and J 4 bases, leaving 15 bases between the germline ends.

This clonotype was detected ten times or more. The chain's CDR3 is CASSTQGSEAGELFF. The DNA of the CDR3 is TGTGCCAGCAGCACCCAGGGGAGCGAGGCCGGGGAGCTGTTTTTT. This chain links TRBV7-2 with TRBJ2-2, with D possibly TRBD1 on 6 matching bases. The germline CDR1 and CDR2 sequences are SGHTA and FQGNSA. Deletions cut 5 bases from V and 6 bases from J, with 16 bases between. This CDR3 has 15 residues.

The table lists this clonotype with many counts. This sequence joins TRBV3-1 and TRBJ2-3, with D possibly being TRBD1 (7 bases). The CDR3 has 16 residues. Germline V CDR1 and CDR2: LGHDT, YNNKEL (reference sequence). With 4 bases removed from V and 1 base from J, the gap between germline ends came to 15 bases. CDR3 DNA: TGTGCCAGCAGCCGCAGGGGGGCGCAAGGCACAGATACGCAGTATTTT. Translated: CASSRRGAQGTDTQYF.

The chain joins TRBV7-8 to TRBJ2-1, with TRBD2 matching over 8 bases. The CDR3 loop spans 17 amino acids. V shed 3 bases and J 0 bases; nucleotides not matched to a gene: 7. Germline V gene lookup returns CDR1 SGHVS and CDR2 FQNEAQ. The CDR3 DNA reads TGTGCCAGCAGCTTGACCGGGGGGGGGGCCTCCTACAATGAGCAGTTCTTC. Amino acid sequence: CASSLTGGGASYNEQFF.

This clonotype was counted ten times or more. V is TRBV4-3 and J is TRBJ2-3; 10 bases are shared with TRBD1. The CDR3 is made up of 16 amino acids. Germline V CDR1 and CDR2: LGHNA, YSLEER. Trimming removed 3 bases from V and 6 bases from J; junction bases left unmatched: 9. DNA of the CDR3: TGCGCCAGCAGCCAGAGGGAGACAGGGGGCGCGGATACGCAGTATTTT. This encodes CASSQRETGGADTQYF.

There are many counts of this clonotype. The rearrangement links TRBV7-2 to TRBJ1-1; unclear D gene. V gave up 8 bases and J gave up 5 bases, with 15 bases separating them. CDR3 length: 13 amino acids. Germline values: CDR1 SGHTA, CDR2 FQGNSA. The CDR3 DNA reads TGTGCCAGCGAGGCGGGATTAGCGACTGAAGCTTTCTTT. Protein sequence: CASEAGLATEAFF.

This clonotype was observed at least ten times. The chain employs TRBV5-1 and TRBJ2-4, with D hard to call. Germline V gives CDR1 SGHRS, CDR2 YFSETQ. The CDR3 extends over 13 amino acids. V was cut by 2 bases and J by 6 bases, with 9 bases left in between. The CDR3 DNA reads as TGCGCCAGCAGCTTAGGCGAACCAAACATTCAGTACTTC. It encodes CASSLGEPNIQYF.

This clonotype was detected many times. V gene TRBV20-1 combines with J gene TRBJ1-2; D is unresolved. This CDR3 has 14 amino acids. With 1 base removed from V and 8 bases from J, the gap between germline ends came to 17 bases. Looked up from germline, CDR1 is DFQATT and CDR2 is SNEGSKA (reference sequence). The CDR3 nucleotides read TGCAGTGCTAGAGGCAATTACGGGCCCGGCGGCTACACCTTC. It is translated as CSARGNYGPGGYTF.

Ten or more counts support this clonotype. This chain uses TRBV6-2 or TRBV6-3 with TRBJ2-1, with D possibly being TRBD1 or TRBD2 (5 bases each). Trimming took 5 bases from V and 6 from J, leaving 14 bases between them. Germline CDR1 and CDR2: MNHEY and SVGEGT. The CDR3 is made up of 14 amino acids. Here the CDR3 reads CASSEGPTPNEQFF. The DNA for the CDR3 is TGTGCCAGCAGTGAGGGACCGACCCCCAATGAGCAGTTCTTC.

The sample holds many counts of this clonotype. The V gene is TRBV9, the J gene TRBJ2-5; no clear D gene. Germline CDR1 reads SGDLS; CDR2 reads YYNGEE. The CDR3 is made up of 14 amino acids. V shed 6 bases and J shed 1 base, with 13 bases lying between them. DNA of the CDR3: TGTGCCAGCACCTCCGGCGAGGCCCAAGAGACCCAGTACTTC. Its protein is CASTSGEAQETQYF. Full variable domain (missing parts from reference TRBV9 and TRBJ2-5): DSGVTQTPKHLITATGQRVTLRCSPRSGDLSVYWYQQSLDQGLQFLIQYYNGEERAKGNILERFSAQQFPDLHSELNLSSLELGDSALYFCASTSGEAQETQYFGPGTRLLVL.

This clonotype occurred many times. The genes are TRBV7-8 and TRBJ2-5; D not resolved. Germline CDR1 SGHVS, CDR2 FQNEAQ. Trimming removed 1 base at V and 5 bases at J, with 8 bases between. This CDR3 is 13 amino acids long. CDR3 region: CASSLEATETQYF. The CDR3 DNA reads as TGTGCCAGCAGCTTAGAGGCCACGGAGACCCAGTACTTC.

This clonotype was counted ten times or more. The gene calls are TRBV5-1 and TRBJ2-2; 10 bases are a match to TRBD2. After removal of 4 bases from V and 0 bases from J, the junction contained 9 bases not matched to a gene. Germline values: CDR1 SGHRS, CDR2 YFSETQ. CDR3 length: 18 residues. The CDR3 here is CASSPVAGGPANTGELFF. The CDR3 DNA reads as TGCGCCAGCAGCCCTGTAGCGGGGGGACCCGCGAACACCGGGGAGCTGTTTTTT.

The V and J genes are TRBV5-6 and TRBJ2-7; 7 bases line up with TRBD2. The CDR3 is made up of 13 amino acids. V lost 6 bases and J lost 1; bases outside the gene matches: 4. Per germline, CDR1 SGHDT and CDR2 YYEEEE. CDR3: CASMAGDSYEQYF. The CDR3 DNA sequence: TGTGCCAGCATGGCGGGGGATTCCTACGAGCAGTACTTC.